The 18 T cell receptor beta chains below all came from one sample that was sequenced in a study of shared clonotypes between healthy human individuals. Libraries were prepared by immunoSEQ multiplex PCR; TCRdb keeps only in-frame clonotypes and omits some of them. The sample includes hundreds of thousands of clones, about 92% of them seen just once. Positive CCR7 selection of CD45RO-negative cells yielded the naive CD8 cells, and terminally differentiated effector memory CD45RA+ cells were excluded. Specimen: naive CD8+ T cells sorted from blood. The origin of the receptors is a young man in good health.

In DNA form, the CDR3 reads TGTGCCAGCAGCTTGGCTCTCGCCTACGAGCAGTACTTC. This gives the protein CASSLALAYEQYF. This sequence joins TRBV5-5 and TRBJ2-7; D not certain. This CDR3 is 13 amino acids long. Trimming stripped 0 bases from V and 2 bases from J, with 6 bases between. From germline, CDR1 is SGHKS and CDR2 YYEKEE (reference sequence).

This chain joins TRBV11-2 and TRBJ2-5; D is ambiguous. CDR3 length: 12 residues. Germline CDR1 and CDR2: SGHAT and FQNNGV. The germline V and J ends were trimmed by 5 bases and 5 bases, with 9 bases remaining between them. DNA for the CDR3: TGTGCCAGCAGCCCCAATTGGGAGACCCAGTACTTC. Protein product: CASSPNWETQYF.

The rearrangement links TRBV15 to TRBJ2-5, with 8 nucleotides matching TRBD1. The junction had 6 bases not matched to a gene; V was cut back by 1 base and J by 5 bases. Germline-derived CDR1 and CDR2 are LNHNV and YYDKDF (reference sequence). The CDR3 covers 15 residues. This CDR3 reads CATSRVDRVRETQYF. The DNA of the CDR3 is TGTGCCACCAGCAGAGTGGACAGGGTAAGGGAGACCCAGTACTTC.

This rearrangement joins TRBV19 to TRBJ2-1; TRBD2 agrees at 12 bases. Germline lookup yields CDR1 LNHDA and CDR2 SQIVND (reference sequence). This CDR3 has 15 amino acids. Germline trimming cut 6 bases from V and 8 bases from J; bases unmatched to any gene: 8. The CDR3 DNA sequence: TGTGCCAGTAGGCCGGGACTAGCGGGCTGGGATGAGCAGTTCTTC. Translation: CASRPGLAGWDEQFF.

This chain's CDR3 is CASSEGTNSGRPYNEQFF. CDR3 bases: TGCGCCAGCAGTGAGGGTACCAATAGCGGCCGCCCTTACAATGAGCAGTTCTTC. This rearrangement joins TRBV10-1 to TRBJ2-1; possible D gene TRBD2, 6 bases. Germline lookup yields CDR1 WNHNN and CDR2 SYGVQD (reference sequence). Trimming took 2 bases from V and 4 from J, leaving 21 bases between them. CDR3 length equals 18 residues.

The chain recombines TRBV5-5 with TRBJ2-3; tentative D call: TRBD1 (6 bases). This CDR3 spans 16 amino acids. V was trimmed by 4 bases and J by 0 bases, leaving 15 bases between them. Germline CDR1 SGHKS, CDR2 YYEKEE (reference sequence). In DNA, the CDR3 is TGTGCCAGCAGCCCGGTGGGACAACCTAGCACAGATACGCAGTATTTT. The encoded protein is CASSPVGQPSTDTQYF.

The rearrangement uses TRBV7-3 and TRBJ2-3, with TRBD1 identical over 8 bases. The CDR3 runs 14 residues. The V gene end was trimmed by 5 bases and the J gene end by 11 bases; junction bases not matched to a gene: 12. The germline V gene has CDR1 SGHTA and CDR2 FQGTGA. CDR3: CASSPRLTGAGQYF. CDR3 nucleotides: TGTGCCAGCAGCCCCCGCCTGACAGGGGCTGGGCAGTATTTT.

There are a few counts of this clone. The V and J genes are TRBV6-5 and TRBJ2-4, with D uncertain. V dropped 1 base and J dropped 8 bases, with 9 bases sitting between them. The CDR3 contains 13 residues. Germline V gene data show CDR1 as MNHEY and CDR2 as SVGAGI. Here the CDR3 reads CASSYYASDIQYF. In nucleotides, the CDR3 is TGTGCCAGCAGTTACTATGCGTCAGACATTCAGTACTTC.

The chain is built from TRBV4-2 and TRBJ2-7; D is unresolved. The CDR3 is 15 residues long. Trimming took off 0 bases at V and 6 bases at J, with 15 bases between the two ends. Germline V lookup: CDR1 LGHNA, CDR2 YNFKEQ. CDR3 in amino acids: CASSQDRRFWSEQYF. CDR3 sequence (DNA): TGTGCCAGCAGCCAAGACCGCCGCTTCTGGTCCGAGCAGTACTTC.

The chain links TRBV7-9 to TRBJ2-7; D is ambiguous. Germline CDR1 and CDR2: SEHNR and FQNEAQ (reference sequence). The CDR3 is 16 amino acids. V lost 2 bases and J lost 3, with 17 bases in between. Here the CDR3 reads CASSLNNAMPIYEQYF. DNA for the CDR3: TGTGCCAGCAGCTTAAATAACGCTATGCCGATCTACGAGCAGTACTTC.

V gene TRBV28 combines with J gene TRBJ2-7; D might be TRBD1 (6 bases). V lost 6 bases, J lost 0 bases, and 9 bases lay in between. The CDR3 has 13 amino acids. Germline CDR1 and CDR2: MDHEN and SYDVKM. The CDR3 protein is CASRDSFSYEQYF. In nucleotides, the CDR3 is TGTGCCAGCAGGGACAGCTTCTCCTACGAGCAGTACTTC.

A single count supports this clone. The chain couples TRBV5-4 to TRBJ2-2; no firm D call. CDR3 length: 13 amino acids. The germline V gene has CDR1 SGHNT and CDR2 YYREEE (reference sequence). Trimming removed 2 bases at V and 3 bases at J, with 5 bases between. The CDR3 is CASSFGDTGELFF. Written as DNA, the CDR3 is TGTGCCAGCAGCTTTGGCGACACCGGGGAGCTGTTTTTT.

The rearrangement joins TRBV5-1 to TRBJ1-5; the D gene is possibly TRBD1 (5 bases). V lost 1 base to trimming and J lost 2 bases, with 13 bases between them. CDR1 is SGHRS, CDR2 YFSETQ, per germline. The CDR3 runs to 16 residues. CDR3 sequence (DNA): TGCGCCAGCAGCTTGAACACGTGGGGCCGCAATCAGCCCCAGCATTTT. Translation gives CASSLNTWGRNQPQHF.

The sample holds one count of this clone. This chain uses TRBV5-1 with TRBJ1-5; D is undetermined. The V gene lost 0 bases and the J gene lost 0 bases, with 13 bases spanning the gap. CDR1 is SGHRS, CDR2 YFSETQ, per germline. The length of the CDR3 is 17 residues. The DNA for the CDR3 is TGCGCCAGCAGCTTGGTTGCAGGTCCGTATAGCAATCAGCCCCAGCATTTT. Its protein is CASSLVAGPYSNQPQHF.

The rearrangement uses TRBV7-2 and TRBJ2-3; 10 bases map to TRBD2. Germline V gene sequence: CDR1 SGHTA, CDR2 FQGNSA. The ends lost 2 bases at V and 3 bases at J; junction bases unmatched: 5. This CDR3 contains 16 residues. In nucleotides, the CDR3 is TGTGCCAGCAGCTTATCACTAGCGGGAAGGACAGATACGCAGTATTTT. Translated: CASSLSLAGRTDTQYF.

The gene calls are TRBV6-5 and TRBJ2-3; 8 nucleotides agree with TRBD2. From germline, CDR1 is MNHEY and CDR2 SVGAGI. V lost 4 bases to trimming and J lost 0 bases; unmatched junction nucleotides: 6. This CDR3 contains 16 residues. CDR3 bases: TGTGCCAGCAGTTGGATCCGGGGGGGGAGCACAGATACGCAGTATTTT. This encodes CASSWIRGGSTDTQYF.

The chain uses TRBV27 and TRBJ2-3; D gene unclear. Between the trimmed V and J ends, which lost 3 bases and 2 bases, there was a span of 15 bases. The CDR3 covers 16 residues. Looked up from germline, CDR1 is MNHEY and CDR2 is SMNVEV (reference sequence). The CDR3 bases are TGTGCCAGCAGTTTCCGACACGTGAAGAACACAGATACGCAGTATTTT. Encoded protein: CASSFRHVKNTDTQYF.

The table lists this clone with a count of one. The DNA of the CDR3 is TGTGCCAGCAGACATCCCATTGGGGCAGATACGCAGTATTTT. Its protein is CASRHPIGADTQYF. The chain recombines TRBV27 with TRBJ2-3; D uncertain. The CDR3 consists of 14 residues. Trimming left V 6 bases short and J 4 bases short, with 14 bases between. CDR1 and CDR2 (germline): MNHEY, SMNVEV (reference sequence).